The 22 T cell receptor beta chains in this list originate from one sample, sequenced in a study of early T cells in non-severe SARS-CoV-2 infection (dated by TCRdb to about 2021). Library preparation employed 5' RACE. The sequencing machine was a NextSeq 500. TCRdb trimmed public reads at Q25 via fastp, called clones via MiXCR and kept in-frame beta chains. Records with the same CDR3 protein are collapsed into one entry carrying the most frequent genes and DNA. The sample table contains about 77,000 distinct CDR3 sequences; only one count was recorded for about 16% of them. The ten top clones hold roughly 3% of the sample. The source material was whole blood. The receptors were gathered from an adult who was a healthcare worker with PCR-confirmed SARS-CoV-2 infection or an uninfected control (not recorded which).

The chain carries TRBV29-1 and TRBJ1-4; D may be TRBD1 (6 bases). The CDR3 length is 13 residues. V was trimmed by 5 bases and J by 7 bases, leaving 14 bases between them. Germline V gene data show CDR1 as SQVTM and CDR2 as ANQGSEA. The CDR3 region has the DNA TGCAGCGTTCGTACAGGGCCTGGTGAAAAACTGTTTTTT. It encodes CSVRTGPGEKLFF.

This chain uses TRBV29-1 with TRBJ1-1, with 7 bases identical to TRBD1. The CDR3 consists of 12 residues. Germline V gene data show CDR1 as SQVTM and CDR2 as ANQGSEA. The trim removed 6 bases at V and 4 bases at J, leaving 5 bases unmatched. The chain's CDR3 is CSVAGGSTEAFF. The CDR3 nucleotides read TGCAGCGTGGCAGGGGGGAGCACTGAAGCTTTCTTT.

In its sample, this clonotype was seen many times. One end of the junction does not line up with germline, which may come from a read error. The CDR3 loop is CASGGTPNF. CDR3 nucleotide sequence: TGTGCCAGCGGAGGCACTCCCAACTTC. The chain recombines TRBV28 with TRBJ1-2; D is unresolved. Germline CDR1 and CDR2: MDHEN and SYDVKM. This CDR3 contains 9 residues.

The table lists this clonotype with a few counts. The chain combines TRBV27 with TRBJ2-3; 7 positions match TRBD1. CDR3 length: 18 amino acids. Germline V gene sequence: CDR1 MNHEY, CDR2 SMNVEV (reference sequence). V trimming: 1 base; J trimming: 0 bases; junction bases outside the gene matches: 10. The CDR3 sequence: CASSLYPHRGLSTDTQYF. In DNA, the CDR3 is TGTGCCAGCAGTTTATACCCCCACAGGGGCCTTAGCACAGATACGCAGTATTTT.

This clonotype has just a few counts. CDR3 sequence reads: CASNTRDYPSYNEQFF. Written as DNA, the CDR3 is TGTGCCAGCAACACGAGGGACTACCCCTCCTACAATGAGCAGTTCTTC. J is TRBJ2-1 and V is TRBV6-1; 7 nucleotides align to TRBD2. Germline V gene data show CDR1 as MNHNS and CDR2 as SASEGT. Trimming removed 7 bases from V and 0 bases from J; junction bases left unmatched: 9. This CDR3 spans 16 amino acids.

This clonotype appeared many times. The chain recombines TRBV7-3 with TRBJ2-5; TRBD1 agrees at 9 bases. Germline trimming cut 0 bases from V and 5 bases from J; bases unmatched to any gene: 4. Germline V gene sequence: CDR1 SGHTA, CDR2 FQGTGA. The CDR3 is 15 amino acids. The CDR3 loop is CASSLTTGGIETQYF. CDR3 in DNA: TGTGCCAGCAGCTTAACAACAGGGGGCATTGAGACCCAGTACTTC.

The chain is built from TRBV29-1 and TRBJ2-7; 7 bases are a match to TRBD1. This CDR3 region has 15 residues. CDR1 and CDR2 (germline): SQVTM, ANQGSEA. With V trimmed by 5 bases and J by 0 bases, 10 bases remained unmatched. In DNA form, the CDR3 reads TGCAGCGTTTCAACGGACAGGAAGAACTCCTACGAGCAGTACTTC. This gives the protein CSVSTDRKNSYEQYF.

The chain is built from TRBV12-5 and TRBJ1-5, with no clear D. The CDR3 contains 16 residues. With 0 bases removed from V and 5 bases from J, the gap between germline ends came to 14 bases. Germline CDR1 and CDR2: LGHNT and FRNRAP. The CDR3 is CASGLVVRPRDQPQHF. The CDR3 DNA reads as TGTGCTAGTGGTTTGGTCGTCAGGCCTAGAGATCAGCCCCAGCATTTT. The whole variable domain, filled in from reference TRBV12-5 and TRBJ1-5, reads DARVTQTPRHKVTEMGQEVTMRCQPILGHNTVFWYRQTMMQGLELLAYFRNRAPLDDSGMPKDRFSAEMPDATLATLKIQPSEPRDSAVYFCASGLVVRPRDQPQHFGDGTRLSIL.

The CDR3 DNA is TGTGCCAGCAGTGAAGGTACCCAGGCAGGGAATGTTAACACCATATATTTT. Amino acids: CASSEGTQAGNVNTIYF. This chain connects TRBV6-1 to TRBJ1-3; the D gene is possibly TRBD1 (5 bases). This CDR3 spans 17 amino acids. The V end lost 1 base, the J end lost 7 bases, and 20 bases lay between the germline ends. Germline V CDR1 and CDR2: MNHNS, SASEGT.

The chain combines TRBV2 with TRBJ2-5; weak D call: TRBD1 (6 bases). The CDR3 loop spans 15 amino acids. Germline V gives CDR1 SNHLY, CDR2 FYNNEI. Trimming stripped 0 bases from V and 2 bases from J, with 10 bases between. CDR3 protein: CASSEAGQRQETQYF. The CDR3 coding sequence is TGTGCCAGCAGTGAAGCTGGACAGCGTCAAGAGACCCAGTACTTC.

This chain connects TRBV12-5 to TRBJ2-4; the D is unclear. CDR1 and CDR2 (germline): LGHNT, FRNRAP. V was trimmed by 1 base and J by 1 base, leaving 5 bases between them. The CDR3 extends over 14 amino acids. The CDR3 region is CASGLEGAKNIQYF. Here the CDR3 DNA reads TGTGCTAGTGGTTTGGAAGGGGCCAAAAACATTCAGTACTTC.

This clonotype was found a few times. One junction end disagrees with the germline gene, perhaps due to a read error. The chain joins TRBV14 to TRBJ2-7; 9 nucleotides agree with TRBD2. Germline CDR1 SGHDN, CDR2 FVKESK. There are 15 residues in the CDR3. CDR3: CASRQGLAPAYEQYF. The CDR3 DNA reads TGTGCCAGCAGACAAGGACTAGCGCCGGCCTACGAGCAGTACTTC.

Only a few counts were recorded for this clonotype. V and J are TRBV20-1 and TRBJ2-7; 7 nucleotides align to TRBD1. The CDR3 length is 15 residues. V lost 5 bases to trimming and J lost 3 bases; unmatched junction nucleotides: 13. Per germline, CDR1 DFQATT and CDR2 SNEGSKA (reference sequence). The CDR3 bases are TGCAGTGCTTTTGACTGGGGACAGAAAGACTACGAGCAGTACTTC. This encodes CSAFDWGQKDYEQYF.

The chain uses TRBV29-1 and TRBJ2-1; 9 bases line up with TRBD1. Germline V CDR1 and CDR2: SQVTM, ANQGSEA. With 6 bases clipped from V and 4 bases from J, the junction kept 10 bases outside the gene matches. The CDR3 spans 15 residues. The DNA for the CDR3 is TGCAGCGTGGTCCCTCCGGGACAGGGTTACAATGAGCAGTTCTTC. As protein: CSVVPPGQGYNEQFF.

The chain couples TRBV29-1 to TRBJ1-1; D is ambiguous. The germline gives CDR1 SQVTM, CDR2 ANQGSEA. The CDR3 has 11 amino acids. With 3 bases removed from V and 8 bases from J, the gap between germline ends came to 10 bases. The CDR3 is CSVDSAQEAFF. In nucleotides, the CDR3 is TGCAGCGTTGACTCGGCTCAGGAAGCTTTCTTT.

This clonotype came up a few times. This chain links TRBV6-2 or TRBV6-3 with TRBJ2-3; TRBD2 aligns across 9 bases. CDR1 is MNHEY and CDR2 is SVGEGT in the germline V gene. The CDR3 totals 17 residues. The V gene end was trimmed by 1 base and the J gene end by 0 bases; junction bases not matched to a gene: 5. The DNA for the CDR3 is TGTGCCAGCAGTTACTTACTCGCGGGAGGGAGCACAGATACGCAGTATTTT. Protein: CASSYLLAGGSTDTQYF.

The chain is built from TRBV6-1 and TRBJ2-5; D unclear. Germline CDR1 is MNHNS and CDR2 is SASEGT. The CDR3 length is 16 residues. The V and J ends lost 3 bases and 1 base respectively, with 15 bases between them. CDR3 nucleotides: TGTGCCAGCAGTGATAATTATGGCGGATCCCAAGAGACCCAGTACTTC. This codes for CASSDNYGGSQETQYF.

This clonotype has a handful of counts. The chain employs TRBV7-8 and TRBJ1-1; D unclear. Germline-derived CDR1 and CDR2 are SGHVS and FQNEAQ. V dropped 5 bases and J dropped 0 bases, with 13 bases sitting between them. The CDR3 runs 15 residues. The CDR3 spells CASSPLRAMNTEAFF. The CDR3 DNA reads as TGTGCCAGCAGCCCCCTTCGAGCCATGAACACTGAAGCTTTCTTT.

J is TRBJ2-3 and V is TRBV29-1; D may be TRBD1 (6 bases). This CDR3 is 14 amino acids long. The germline V gene has CDR1 SQVTM and CDR2 ANQGSEA. V dropped 4 bases and J dropped 4 bases, with 15 bases sitting between them. Here the CDR3 reads CSVALTGYPDTQYF. CDR3 nucleotide sequence: TGCAGCGTTGCGTTAACAGGGTACCCAGATACGCAGTATTTT.

The genes are TRBV11-2 and TRBJ2-3; 8 bases are shared with TRBD1. From germline, CDR1 is SGHAT and CDR2 FQNNGV. CDR3 length: 18 amino acids. Trimming cost V 0 bases and J 4 bases; bases outside gene matches: 12. In nucleotides, the CDR3 is TGTGCCAGCAGCTTAGACCCGTCGGGACAGGCCCGAGCAGATACGCAGTATTTT. Its translation: CASSLDPSGQARADTQYF. Supplemented by reference TRBV11-2 and TRBJ2-3, the full variable domain reads EAGVAQSPRYKIIEKRQSVAFWCNPISGHATLYWYQQILGQGPKLLIQFQNNGVVDDSQLPKDRFSAERLKGVDSTLKIQPAKLEDSAVYLCASSLDPSGQARADTQYFGPGTRLTVL.

There are a few counts of this clonotype. The rearrangement uses TRBV29-1 and TRBJ2-1; 8 positions agree with TRBD2. Germline values: CDR1 SQVTM, CDR2 ANQGSEA. There are 13 residues in the CDR3. V was pared by 7 bases and J by 4 bases, with 6 bases of the junction left unmatched. The CDR3 DNA reads as TGCAGCGGTGGGGTAGCGGGATACAATGAGCAGTTCTTC. The encoded protein is CSGGVAGYNEQFF.

This chain connects TRBV7-2 to TRBJ2-1; D possibly corresponds to TRBD2 (5 bases). The ends were cut back, 2 bases at V and 9 bases at J, with 23 bases in the middle. The V gene's germline CDR1 is SGHTA and CDR2 FQGNSA. The CDR3 spans 17 residues. CDR3 nucleotide sequence: TGTGCCAGCAGCTTAACTCCACCCTTTGGGTTTGGAGGTGAGCAGTTCTTC. Its protein product is CASSLTPPFGFGGEQFF.